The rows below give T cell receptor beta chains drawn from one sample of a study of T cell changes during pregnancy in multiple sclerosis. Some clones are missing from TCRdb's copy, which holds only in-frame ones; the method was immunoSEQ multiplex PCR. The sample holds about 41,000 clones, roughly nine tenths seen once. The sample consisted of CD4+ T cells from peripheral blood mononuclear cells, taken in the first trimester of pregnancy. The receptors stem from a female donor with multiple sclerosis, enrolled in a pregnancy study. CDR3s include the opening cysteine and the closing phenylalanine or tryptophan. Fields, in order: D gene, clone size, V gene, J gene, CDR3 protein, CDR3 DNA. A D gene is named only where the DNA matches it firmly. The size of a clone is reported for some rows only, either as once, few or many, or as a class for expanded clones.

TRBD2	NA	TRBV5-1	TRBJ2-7	CASSREGRETGEQYF	TGCGCCAGCAGCAGGGAGGGGCGGGAGACTGGGGAGCAGTACTTC
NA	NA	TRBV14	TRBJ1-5	CASSQDNVRQINQPQHF	TGTGCCAGCAGCCAAGATAATGTAAGACAGATCAATCAGCCCCAGCATTTT
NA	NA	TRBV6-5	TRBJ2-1	CASRASANEQFF	TGTGCCAGCAGGGCTAGCGCCAATGAGCAGTTCTTC
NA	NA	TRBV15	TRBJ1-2	CATSRDLGGDYYGYTF	TGTGCCACCAGCAGAGATTTAGGGGGAGATTACTATGGCTACACCTTC
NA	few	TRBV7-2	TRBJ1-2	CASSLREGAGYTF	TGTGCCAGCAGCTTAAGGGAGGGTGCTGGCTACACCTTC
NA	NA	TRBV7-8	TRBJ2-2	CASSSQSSRRAGELFF	TGTGCCAGCAGCTCCCAAAGCTCCCGGCGGGCCGGGGAGCTGTTTTTT
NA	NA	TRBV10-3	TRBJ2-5	CAISDQQETQYF	TGTGCCATCAGTGACCAGCAAGAGACCCAGTACTTC
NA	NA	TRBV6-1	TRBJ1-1	CASSASTGLNTEAFF	TGTGCCAGCAGTGCCTCGACAGGTTTGAACACTGAAGCTTTCTTT
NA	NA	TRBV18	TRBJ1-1	CASSPWSQGSSANTEAFF	TGTGCCAGCTCCCCTTGGAGCCAGGGATCTTCGGCTAACACTGAAGCTTTCTTT
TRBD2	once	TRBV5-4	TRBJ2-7	CASSVGAGERYEQYF	TGTGCCAGCTCTGTCGGTGCGGGAGAACGGTACGAGCAGTACTTC
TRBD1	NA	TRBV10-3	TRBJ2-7	CAISESTGTGAYEQYF	TGTGCCATCAGTGAGTCGACAGGGACAGGGGCGTACGAGCAGTACTTC
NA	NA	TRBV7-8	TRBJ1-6	CASSLNSDNSPLHF	TGTGCCAGCAGCTTAAACTCGGATAATTCACCCCTCCACTTT
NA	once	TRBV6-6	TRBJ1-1	CASSYRQENTEAFF	TGTGCCAGCAGTTACCGTCAGGAGAACACTGAAGCTTTCTTT
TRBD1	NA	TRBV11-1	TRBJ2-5	CASSRDRVGETQYF	TGTGCCAGCAGCCGAGACAGGGTGGGAGAGACCCAGTACTTC
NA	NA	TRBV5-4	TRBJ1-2	CASRSGGVDSPYGYTF	TGTGCCAGCAGGTCCGGGGGTGTAGATTCCCCCTATGGCTACACCTTC
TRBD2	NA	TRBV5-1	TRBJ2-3	CASSLPGLAGVDTQYF	TGCGCCAGCAGCTTACCCGGACTAGCGGGGGTAGATACGCAGTATTTT
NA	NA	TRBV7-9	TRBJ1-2	CASSSTGRYGYTF	TGTGCCAGCAGCTCGACAGGACGCTATGGCTACACCTTC
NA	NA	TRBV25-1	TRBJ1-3	CASSGGVDTGNTIYF	TGTGCCAGCAGTGGCGGGGTGGACACTGGAAACACCATATATTTT
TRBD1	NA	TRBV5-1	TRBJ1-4	CASSLMTGSTNEKLFF	TGCGCCAGCAGCCTGATGACAGGGTCAACTAATGAAAAACTGTTTTTT
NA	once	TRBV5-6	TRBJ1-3	CASSLFRGVRGGNTIYF	TGTGCCAGCAGCTTGTTCCGCGGGGTCCGCGGCGGAAACACCATATATTTT
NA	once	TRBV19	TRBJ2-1	CASSLSLHVGGGRANEQFF	TGTGCCAGTTCCCTCTCTTTACATGTGGGGGGTGGCCGAGCGAATGAGCAGTTCTTC
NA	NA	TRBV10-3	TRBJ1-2	CAISDGTSNYGYTF	TGTGCCATCAGTGATGGGACATCCAACTATGGCTACACCTTC
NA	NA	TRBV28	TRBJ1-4	CASTPTGSNEKLFF	TGTGCCAGCACCCCTACAGGGTCTAATGAAAAACTGTTTTTT
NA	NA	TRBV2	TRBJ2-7	CASSEVAQGGEQYF	TGTGCCAGCAGTGAAGTCGCTCAGGGTGGCGAGCAGTACTTC
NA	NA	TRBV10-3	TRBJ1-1	CASSGTGVNTEAFF	TGTGCCAGCTCCGGGACGGGGGTTAACACTGAAGCTTTCTTT
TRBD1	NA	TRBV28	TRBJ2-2	CASRVGQGNTGELFF	TGTGCCAGCAGAGTGGGACAGGGAAACACCGGGGAGCTGTTTTTT
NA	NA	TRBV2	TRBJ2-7	CASRKDSSYEQYF	TGTGCCAGCAGAAAGGACAGTTCCTACGAGCAGTACTTC
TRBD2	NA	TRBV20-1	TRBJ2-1	CSASTSVEQFF	TGCAGTGCTTCAACTAGCGTTGAGCAGTTCTTC
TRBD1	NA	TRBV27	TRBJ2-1	CASSPGTGDGSYNEQFF	TGTGCCAGCAGTCCCGGGACAGGGGACGGCTCCTACAATGAGCAGTTCTTC
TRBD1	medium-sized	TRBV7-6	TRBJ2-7	CASSFRQGSGVEQYF	TGTGCCAGCAGCTTTAGACAGGGGTCGGGAGTGGAGCAGTACTTC
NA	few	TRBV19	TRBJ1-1	CASSQGNPEAFF	TGTGCCAGTAGCCAGGGGAACCCTGAAGCTTTCTTT
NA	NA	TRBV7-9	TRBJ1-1	CASSSKEAPMEAFF	TGTGCCAGCAGCTCGAAGGAGGCCCCCATGGAAGCTTTCTTT
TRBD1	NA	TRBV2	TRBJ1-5	CASSRDRRGNQPQHF	TGTGCCAGCAGTCGGGACAGGCGCGGCAATCAGCCCCAGCATTTT
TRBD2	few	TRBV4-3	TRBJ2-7	CASSQEPGTSGRTVSGYEQYF	TGCGCCAGCAGCCAAGAACCCGGGACTAGCGGGAGGACGGTTTCTGGCTACGAGCAGTACTTC
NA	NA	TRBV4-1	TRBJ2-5	CASSQDGVGQETQYF	TGCGCCAGCAGCCAAGATGGAGTAGGCCAAGAGACCCAGTACTTC
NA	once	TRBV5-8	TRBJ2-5	CASSLPVREETQYF	TGTGCCAGCAGCTTACCGGTCAGGGAAGAGACCCAGTACTTC